The 22 T cell receptor beta chains below were found in one sample sequenced in a study of T-cell memory formation after mild COVID-19. One entry per CDR3 protein, called by TCRdb with MiXCR from the 5' RACE reads. The sample lists a few hundred thousand distinct CDR3 sequences; 20% to 25% were seen once. Sequencing was done on a sample of PBMCs or a T cell subset sorted from them (not recorded which). The source of these receptors is a man younger than 35 who had mild COVID-19 (a few samples of this study predate the infection). Cell type and time point are not known.

V and J are TRBV7-2 and TRBJ2-7; D uncertain. V shed 3 bases and J shed 2 bases, with 11 bases lying between them. CDR1 is SGHTA, CDR2 FQGNSA, per germline. The CDR3 is 14 amino acids. The DNA for the CDR3 is TGTGCCAGCAGCTTGGAGTACCTAACCTACGAGCAGTACTTC. Its translation is CASSLEYLTYEQYF.

The chain combines TRBV25-1 with TRBJ1-1; maybe TRBD1 (6 bases). CDR1 is MGHDK, CDR2 SYGVNS, per germline. This CDR3 spans 14 amino acids. Trimming stripped 1 base from V and 5 bases from J, with 11 bases between. The CDR3 coding sequence is TGTGCCAGCAGTGAATCCAGGGGTCCGACTGAAGCTTTCTTT. Amino acid sequence: CASSESRGPTEAFF.

V gene TRBV4-1 combines with J gene TRBJ1-4; no clear D. Looked up from germline, CDR1 is MGHRA and CDR2 is YSYEKL. The CDR3 spans 14 residues. V dropped 8 bases and J dropped 0 bases, with 10 bases sitting between them. The CDR3 spells CASRRHATNEKLFF. CDR3 coding DNA: TGCGCCAGCCGCCGACATGCAACTAATGAAAAACTGTTTTTT.

This clonotype has a handful of counts. J is TRBJ2-2 and V is TRBV14; D remains unclear. V was clipped by 2 bases and J by 5 bases, with 9 bases between them. The germline CDR1 and CDR2 sequences are SGHDN and FVKESK. The CDR3 consists of 14 residues. CDR3 protein: CASSQIRSTGELFF. The CDR3 DNA reads as TGTGCCAGCAGCCAAATACGTAGTACCGGGGAGCTGTTTTTT. The variable domain in full, completed from reference TRBV14 and TRBJ2-2, reads EAGVTQFPSHSVIEKGQTVTLRCDPISGHDNLYWYRRVMGKEIKFLLHFVKESKQDESGMPNNRFLAERTGGTYSTLKVQPAELEDSGVYFCASSQIRSTGELFFGEGSRLTVL.

This clonotype appeared many times. V usage is TRBV11-2 and J usage is TRBJ1-1; D ambiguous. This CDR3 is built from 13 residues. Trimming removed 2 bases from V and 1 base from J, with 5 bases in between. The germline V gene encodes CDR1 SGHAT and CDR2 FQNNGV. The CDR3 bases are TGTGCCAGCAGCTTAACACCGAACACTGAAGCTTTCTTT. It is translated as CASSLTPNTEAFF. The variable domain in full, completed from reference TRBV11-2 and TRBJ1-1, reads EAGVAQSPRYKIIEKRQSVAFWCNPISGHATLYWYQQILGQGPKLLIQFQNNGVVDDSQLPKDRFSAERLKGVDSTLKIQPAKLEDSAVYLCASSLTPNTEAFFGQGTRLTVV.

The V and J genes are TRBV7-8 and TRBJ2-4; 10 nucleotides match TRBD1. Germline loops: CDR1 SGHVS, CDR2 FQNEAQ. The CDR3 is made up of 16 amino acids. Germline trimming cut 2 bases from V and 5 bases from J; bases unmatched to any gene: 6. The CDR3, as DNA: TGTGCCAGCAGCTTAACTCATGGACAGGGGGAAAACATTCAGTACTTC. Protein sequence: CASSLTHGQGENIQYF.

This clonotype was observed a handful of times. This chain connects TRBV18 to TRBJ2-5; 7 bases line up with TRBD1. V gave up 4 bases and J gave up 3 bases; unmatched junction bases: 5. The germline V gene encodes CDR1 KGHSH and CDR2 LQKENI. CDR3 length: 14 residues. The CDR3 here is CASSRGQEKETQYF. DNA for the CDR3: TGTGCCAGCTCACGAGGACAGGAAAAAGAGACCCAGTACTTC.

CDR3: CASSVDRTTEAFF. In DNA, the CDR3 is TGTGCCAGCAGCGTCGACAGGACCACTGAAGCTTTCTTT. The chain is built from TRBV7-3 and TRBJ1-1, with D perhaps TRBD1 (6 bases). The CDR3 sequence is 13 residues long. V was trimmed by 5 bases and J by 4 bases, leaving 11 bases between them. Germline V gene lookup returns CDR1 SGHTA and CDR2 FQGTGA.

Of note for this clonotype: No DNA is shown, since the ends of the CDR3 on it are uncertain; the CDR3 is the one TCRdb lists. The rearrangement links TRBV4-3 to TRBJ2-1; no check of the table's D call, TRBD2, against the DNA was made. The CDR3 is 18 residues long, ends included. Germline V CDR1 and CDR2: LGHNA, YSLEER. The CDR3 loop is CASSQEWAPGTSGGPLIF.

The chain employs TRBV5-6 and TRBJ2-1, with D uncertain. The CDR3 extends over 13 amino acids. Between the trimmed V and J ends, which lost 0 bases and 6 bases, there was a span of 7 bases. Germline loops: CDR1 SGHDT, CDR2 YYEEEE. CDR3 sequence (DNA): TGTGCCAGCAGCTTGGTTGGGCCCAATGAGCAGTTCTTC. Protein product: CASSLVGPNEQFF.

This clonotype has only a few counts. The chain combines TRBV4-3 with TRBJ2-1; 8 positions agree with TRBD2. Germline assignment: CDR1 LGHNA and CDR2 YSLEER. The junction had 5 bases not matched to a gene; V was cut back by 2 bases and J by 5 bases. The CDR3 has 15 amino acids. The CDR3 loop is CASSQLPGLDNEQFF. The CDR3 nucleotides read TGCGCCAGCAGCCAACTACCGGGACTAGACAATGAGCAGTTCTTC.

This clonotype came up once. The chain links TRBV28 to TRBJ2-7, with D hard to call. Germline loops: CDR1 MDHEN, CDR2 SYDVKM. The V end lost 3 bases, the J end lost 2 bases, and 26 bases lay between the germline ends. The CDR3 totals 19 residues. Here the CDR3 DNA reads TGTGCCAGCAGTTTTAGCAGCTACCGAATAGAGAAGCCTCCCTACGAGCAGTACGTC. Translating gives CASSFSSYRIEKPPYEQYV.

This sequence joins TRBV28 and TRBJ2-5; D perhaps matches TRBD1 (5 bases). The germline gives CDR1 MDHEN, CDR2 SYDVKM. This CDR3 comprises 13 residues. Trimming shortened V by 9 bases and J by 1 base, and 12 bases separated the two germline ends. The CDR3: CASFDSLQETQYF. The CDR3 nucleotides read TGTGCCAGTTTCGACAGTCTCCAAGAGACCCAGTACTTC.

This clonotype was picked up a small number of times. The rearrangement links TRBV6-2 or TRBV6-3 to TRBJ2-2; tentatively, D is TRBD2 (5 bases). Per the germline V gene, CDR1 is MNHEY and CDR2 is SVGEGT. Trimming stripped 4 bases from V and 3 bases from J, with 12 bases between. The CDR3 is 15 amino acids. The CDR3 bases are TGTGCCAGCAGTTTCCCGGGTAGCGACACCGGGGAGCTGTTTTTT. Its translation is CASSFPGSDTGELFF.

This clonotype has more than one count but fewer than ten. The V call is TRBV13, the J call TRBJ2-7, with D possibly being TRBD1 or TRBD2 (6 bases each). The CDR3 length is 16 residues. CDR1 is PRHDT, CDR2 FYEKMQ, per germline (reference sequence). V was cut by 2 bases and J by 0 bases, with 14 bases left in between. CDR3 protein: CASSLLLRGLSYEQYF. The CDR3 DNA is TGTGCCAGCAGCTTATTACTCAGGGGACTCTCCTACGAGCAGTACTTC.

This clonotype was seen a handful of times. This CDR3 is CATSREGTSSYEQYF. As DNA, the CDR3 is TGTGCCACCAGCAGAGAGGGTACCAGCTCCTACGAGCAGTACTTC. The J gene is TRBJ2-7, the V gene TRBV15; no reliable D call. Germline V gives CDR1 LNHNV, CDR2 YYDKDF (reference sequence). The CDR3 spans 15 residues. Trimming left V 0 bases short and J 0 bases short, with 9 bases between.

This clonotype was picked up a small number of times. The CDR3 bases are TGTGCCAGCAGCCCCCGCGGGGGGCCGGAGACCCAGTACTTC. Translating it yields CASSPRGGPETQYF. This sequence joins TRBV3-1 and TRBJ2-5; 8 bases align to TRBD2. CDR1 is LGHDT, CDR2 YNNKEL, per germline (reference sequence). The V segment lost 4 bases and the J segment 5 bases; nucleotides outside the gene matches: 6. CDR3 length equals 14 residues.

For this clonotype: Compared with germline, one end of the junction differs, possibly owing to a read error. The chain couples TRBV4-2 to TRBJ1-1, with 10 bases that match TRBD1. This CDR3 comprises 14 residues. Germline V lookup: CDR1 LGHNA, CDR2 YNFKEQ. The DNA for the CDR3 is TGTGCCAGCGATTCCGGGACAGGGGATACTGAGGCTTTCTTT. Translating gives CASDSGTGDTEAFF.

The chain couples TRBV18 to TRBJ1-1; 9 positions match TRBD1. The germline CDR1 and CDR2 sequences are KGHSH and LQKENI. With 2 bases clipped from V and 4 bases from J, the junction kept 8 bases outside the gene matches. The CDR3 is 16 amino acids. The CDR3 DNA follows: TGTGCCAGCTCACCAGCCGGGACAGGGTTTAGCACTGAAGCTTTCTTT. Its translation is CASSPAGTGFSTEAFF. The full variable domain, with the rest looked up from reference TRBV18 and TRBJ1-1, is NAGVMQNPRHLVRRRGQEARLRCSPMKGHSHVYWYRQLPEEGLKFMVYLQKENIIDESGMPKERFSAEFPKEGPSILRIQQVVRGDSAAYFCASSPAGTGFSTEAFFGQGTRLTVV.

J is TRBJ2-5 and V is TRBV5-1; 9 bases fit TRBD2. From germline, CDR1 is SGHRS and CDR2 YFSETQ. J gave up 9 bases and V 4 bases, and 13 bases lay outside the gene matches. The CDR3 is 15 residues long. The CDR3 DNA sequence: TGCGCCAGCAGCCTGTCGGTGCGGGGGGGCGAGGCCCAGTACTTC. This sequence encodes CASSLSVRGGEAQYF.

This clonotype was counted only a few times. The gene calls are TRBV5-1 and TRBJ2-1; the D is unclear. This CDR3 is 13 amino acids long. CDR1 is SGHRS and CDR2 is YFSETQ in the germline V gene. V lost 4 bases, J lost 4 bases, and 9 bases lay in between. The chain's CDR3 is CASSTPEYNEQFF. The CDR3 coding sequence is TGCGCCAGCAGCACCCCAGAATACAATGAGCAGTTCTTC.

This clonotype was detected a few times. V and J are TRBV18 and TRBJ1-1; D perhaps matches TRBD1 (5 bases). V lost 1 base and J lost 0, with 18 bases in between. Germline-derived CDR1 and CDR2 are KGHSH and LQKENI. The CDR3 extends over 18 amino acids. The CDR3 is CASSPRIDSKSMNTEAFF. CDR3 nucleotide sequence: TGTGCCAGCTCACCACGAATCGACAGCAAATCTATGAACACTGAAGCTTTCTTT.